The source of this T cell receptor (beta chain) is a study of blood T cell repertoires in COVID-19. Seattle's cohort entered during active infection and was followed longitudinally. This CDR3 is 14 amino acids long. V was shortened by 0 bases and J by 2 bases, with 6 bases between the two germline ends. The germline CDR1 and CDR2 sequences are SGHNT and YENEEA. The method was immunoSEQ multiplex PCR; TCRdb's version includes in-frame clones alone and lacks a portion of them. This sample has around 270,000 clones; roughly 88% occur once, and the top ten carry approximately 0.94%. Specimen: peripheral blood. The chain uses TRBV11-3 and TRBJ2-3; no reliable D call. The TCR originated in a human donor with COVID-19, enrolled during active disease. The donor label of this sample is uncertain. Written as DNA, the CDR3 is TGTGCCAGCAGCTTAGATCGGGTCACAGATACGCAGTATTTT. Protein sequence: CASSLDRVTDTQYF.